Included here is one T cell receptor beta chain sequence, with context. Its target is unknown. PCR was performed a second time for about 6 to 11 cycles using a sample-barcoded 5' primer and a J-beta primer mix. One entry per CDR3 protein results from TCRdb running MiXCR on the 5' RACE reads. Found here are fewer than 950,000 distinct CDR3 sequences, 53% of them singletons; the top ten hold around 40%. Donors each provided about 10 milliliters of peripheral blood. Germline CDR1 reads MNHNY; CDR2 reads SVGAGI (reference sequence). This CDR3 comprises 14 residues. V lost 0 bases and J lost 10, with 15 bases in between. These data come from a study of blood T cells in healthy people across ages. The wider study: The capture of about one barcoded beta molecule per two T cells was achieved by template switching. Study findings and constraints: Fewer expanded clones and more diversity marked long-lived versus aged donors.

The source is a man aged 80 or over in good health. Sequencing was done on a sample of blood. The chain couples TRBV6-6 to TRBJ1-1, with D perhaps matching TRBD1 (5 bases). As DNA, the CDR3 is TGTGCCAGCAGTTACTCGAGGGGCGGCAGGTTAGCTTTCTTT. The encoded protein is CASSYSRGGRLAFF.